This record covers a single T cell receptor (beta chain). Its antigen remains unidentified. Nothing much larger sits one base from this clone, and base qualities are not available. Measured from the cysteine to the phenylalanine, the CDR3 is 13 residues long. Only CDR3 DNA remains: 39 bases, in frame from the first base. Looking up the germline V gene yields CDR1 MNHEY and CDR2 SVGAGI. Trimming takes 7 bases from V and 2 bases from J, and the germline ends sit 11 bases apart. TCRbeta CDR3 regions were amplified from genomic DNA using the immunoSEQ Assay, a bias-controlled multiplex PCR. Per the source publication's procedure: Within the assay, amplification of reference gene primers was used to estimate how many nucleated cells each sample contained. To quantify the absolute abundance of each unique TCRbeta CDR3 rearrangement, sequence reads were collapsed and filtered. For each sample, productive Simpson clonality was calculated as the square root of Simpson's diversity index over productive rearrangements. This immuneACCESS table, as held by TCRdb, lists in-frame sequences with V and J called but not all clones. Of the missing ones, under half trace to an unresolved V gene in checked studies; the others have no known cause. The D gene and trimming were derived from the DNA, and the V and J assignments and clone size from that table. The sample profile shows some 140,000 clones; about 70% of them were found once. The leading ten clones occupy around 14% of the sample.

This record belongs to a study of blood T cell repertoires in COVID-19 (dated by TCRdb to 2018 to 2021). General notes on the study: The collaborator samples originated in the United States, Italy and Spain and spanned the acute and convalescent phases of COVID-19. The material from the prospective study consisted of cDNA or gDNA derived from T cells, B-cell-depleted T cells, or PBMCs. The dataset comprised deeply sampled blood TCRbeta repertoires from subjects exposed to, actively infected with, or recovered from COVID-19. A freely available public database, intended as a resource for researchers studying the immune response to SARS-CoV-2, is where the repertoires were released. Samples were obtained from the ongoing ImmuneRACE study (first 160 participants) and from 1,254 subjects provided by 6 global collaborators. Sample metadata almost always included a de-identified subject ID, COVID-19 status, age in years and sex. HLA class I and class II types, where available, came from metadata supplied by the sample provider rather than from assay-based typing. Broad study findings and their caveats: How much clinical and demographic metadata was included differed by source and by participant, and the metadata was provided uncurated.

Whole blood was collected in K2EDTA tubes by collaborating institutions according to the institutions' own protocols. Collaborator samples were shipped for TCRbeta analysis as frozen whole blood, isolated PBMCs, or DNA extracted from either sample type. The TCR was taken from a man aged 80 or over with acute or convalescent COVID-19. Sequencing was performed on peripheral blood. This receptor chain uses TRBV6-5 and TRBJ1-2; TRBD1 might be the D gene, on 5 matching bases. The bases read TGTGCCAGCATGCCAGGGAAGAACTATGGCTACACCTTC. Its coded protein is CASMPGKNYGYTF.